This T cell receptor beta chain originates from a study of cytomegalovirus exposure and HLA in healthy donors. The CDR3 loop spans 15 amino acids. From germline, CDR1 is SGHRS and CDR2 YFSETQ. Trimming stripped 0 bases from V and 2 bases from J, with 9 bases between. Remarks on this clone: Its antigen remains unidentified.

Use of 60 Vbeta and 13 Jbeta primers characterized the PCR. Some clones are missing from TCRdb's copy, which holds only in-frame ones; the method was immunoSEQ multiplex PCR. The sample lists tens of thousands of clones, around three quarters seen once, with roughly 2.5% in the top ten. Study-level results: Prior analysis indicated that the majority of TCR beta V segments exhibited productivity approximately 87% or approximately 30% of the time. Listed as cytomegalovirus-associated were 150 or so TCR beta chains.

The V call is TRBV5-1, the J call TRBJ2-1; D is unresolved. The source material was PBMCs. This clonotype was obtained from a young man in good health and CMV-seronegative. The CDR3 coding sequence is TGCGCCAGCAGCTTGGGGGCTAATACCTACAATGAGCAGTTCTTC. This translates into CASSLGANTYNEQFF.